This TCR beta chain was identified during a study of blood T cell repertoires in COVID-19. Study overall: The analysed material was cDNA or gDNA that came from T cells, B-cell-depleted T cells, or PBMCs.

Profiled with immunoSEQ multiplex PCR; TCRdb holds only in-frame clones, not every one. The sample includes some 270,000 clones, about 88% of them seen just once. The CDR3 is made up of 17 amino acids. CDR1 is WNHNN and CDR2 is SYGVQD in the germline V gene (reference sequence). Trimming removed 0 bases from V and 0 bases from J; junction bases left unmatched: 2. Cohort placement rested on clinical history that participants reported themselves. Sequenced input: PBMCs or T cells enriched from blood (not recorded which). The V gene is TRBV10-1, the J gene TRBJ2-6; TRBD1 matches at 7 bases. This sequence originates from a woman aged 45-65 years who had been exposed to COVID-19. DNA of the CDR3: TGCGCCAGCAGTGAGTCGGGGACAGCCTCTGGGGCCAACGTCCTGACTTTC. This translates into CASSESGTASGANVLTF.